The next 19 T cell receptor beta chains were all read from a single sample in a study of patients and donors after allogeneic stem cell transplantation (dated by TCRdb to about 2020). Libraries were built with RT-PCR. TCRdb records NextSeq 550 as the sequencer. TCRdb reworked the public reads: Q25 trimming with fastp, MiXCR clone assembly, productive beta chains retained. Records with the same CDR3 protein are collapsed into one entry carrying the most frequent genes and DNA. A total of about 960,000 distinct CDR3 sequences appear in this sample, around 17% of them only once. The top ten hold around 6% of the sample. Specimen: blood, either unsorted or a sorted T cell fraction (not recorded which). The origin of the receptors is a human donor who was either an allogeneic HSCT recipient or a stem cell or donor lymphocyte infusion donor (not recorded which). It is not recorded whose cells these are; they may come from a transplant donor.

This clonotype was counted only a few times. The V and J genes are TRBV20-1 and TRBJ1-2; D is unresolved. The CDR3 sequence is 12 residues long. Germline V CDR1 and CDR2: DFQATT, SNEGSKA (reference sequence). Trimming removed 0 bases at V and 4 bases at J, with 6 bases between. This CDR3 reads CSAREGGYGYTF. CDR3 in DNA: TGCAGTGCTAGAGAGGGCGGCTATGGCTACACCTTC.

The J gene is TRBJ2-1, the V gene TRBV25-1; D unclear. The germline CDR1 and CDR2 sequences are MGHDK and SYGVNS. Trimming cost V 5 bases and J 8 bases, with 16 bases left between them. The CDR3 totals 14 residues. CDR3 sequence: CASSSRPAVHEQFF. CDR3 sequence (DNA): TGTGCCAGCAGTTCGCGGCCAGCCGTCCATGAGCAGTTCTTC.

The table lists this clonotype with a few counts. CDR3 coding DNA: TGTGCCAGCAGTTGGACATCATCGGGGGAGCTGTTTTTT. This sequence encodes CASSWTSSGELFF. V and J are TRBV2 and TRBJ2-2; tentative D call: TRBD1 (5 bases). Germline-derived CDR1 and CDR2 are SNHLY and FYNNEI. The V end was cut by 5 bases, the J end by 8 bases, with 12 bases between. The CDR3 consists of 13 residues. The variable domain in full, with the rest retrieved from reference TRBV2 and TRBJ2-2, is EPEVTQTPSHQVTQMGQEVILRCVPISNHLYFYWYRQILGQKVEFLVSFYNNEISEKSEIFDDQFSVERPDGSNFTLKIRSTKLEDSAMYFCASSWTSSGELFFGEGSRLTVL.

This clonotype was counted a few times. In nucleotides, the CDR3 is TGTGCCAGCAGTGACGGTGCTGCTTACGAGCAGTACTTC. It is translated as CASSDGAAYEQYF. The chain joins TRBV2 to TRBJ2-7; D is uncertain. The CDR3 covers 13 residues. Trimming removed 3 bases from V and 4 bases from J, with 10 bases in between. CDR1 and CDR2 from the germline V gene are SNHLY and FYNNEI.

This clonotype was counted between two and nine times. V and J are TRBV24-1 and TRBJ2-7; D possibly uses TRBD1 or TRBD2 (5 bases each). The CDR3 extends over 13 amino acids. Germline loops: CDR1 KGHDR, CDR2 SFDVKD. V dropped 5 bases and J dropped 2 bases, with 9 bases sitting between them. CDR3 sequence (DNA): TGTGCCACCAGTGCAGGGAGTCCCTACGAGCAGTACTTC. Its translation: CATSAGSPYEQYF.

V usage is TRBV19 and J usage is TRBJ2-7, with TRBD1 matching 9 bases. J was trimmed by 3 bases and V by 8 bases; bases with no gene match: 5. Germline V gives CDR1 LNHDA, CDR2 SQIVND (reference sequence). The CDR3 length is 13 residues. CDR3 region: CASQPGQGYEQYF. Here the CDR3 DNA reads TGTGCCAGTCAACCGGGACAGGGCTACGAGCAGTACTTC.

This clonotype was seen more than once but under ten times. This chain uses TRBV20-1 with TRBJ2-7, with D possibly TRBD2 on 7 matching bases. CDR1 is DFQATT, CDR2 SNEGSKA, per germline (reference sequence). Trimming took 2 bases from V and 1 from J, leaving 24 bases between them. This CDR3 is 18 amino acids long. The CDR3 loop is CSARQTRIGRGPSYEQYF. In DNA form, the CDR3 reads TGCAGTGCTAGACAAACTAGAATTGGGCGGGGGCCTTCCTACGAGCAGTACTTC.

This clonotype was observed a handful of times. This chain joins TRBV6-2 or TRBV6-3 and TRBJ2-3; 7 nucleotides line up with TRBD2. The CDR3 loop spans 15 amino acids. Germline CDR1 is MNHEY and CDR2 is SVGEGT. The ends lost 0 bases at V and 6 bases at J; junction bases unmatched: 6. The CDR3 loop reads CASSYSLAAGDTQYF. The CDR3, as DNA: TGTGCCAGCAGTTACTCTCTAGCGGCTGGGGATACGCAGTATTTT.

This rearrangement joins TRBV3-1 to TRBJ2-3; D gene unclear. With 0 bases removed from V and 2 bases from J, the gap between germline ends came to 15 bases. Germline V gene lookup returns CDR1 LGHDT and CDR2 YNNKEL (reference sequence). The CDR3 loop spans 17 amino acids. This CDR3 is CASSQDPLDRITDTQYF. The CDR3 DNA is TGTGCCAGCAGCCAAGATCCCCTGGATCGCATCACAGATACGCAGTATTTT.

J is TRBJ2-7 and V is TRBV4-1; TRBD2 agrees at 10 bases. V was pared by 1 base and J by 0 bases, with 6 bases of the junction left unmatched. Germline loops: CDR1 MGHRA, CDR2 YSYEKL. The CDR3 contains 17 residues. CDR3 DNA sequence: TGCGCCAGCAGCCAAGGAGGACTAGCGGATCACTCCTACGAGCAGTACTTC. Translated: CASSQGGLADHSYEQYF.

This rearrangement joins TRBV7-9 to TRBJ1-3, with D unresolved. The CDR3 loop spans 14 amino acids. The V and J ends lost 3 bases and 8 bases respectively, with 14 bases between them. CDR1 and CDR2 (germline): SEHNR, FQNEAQ (reference sequence). The CDR3 DNA sequence: TGTGCCAGCAGCTTCCCTGTTCTGGGGTACACCATATATTTT. Protein sequence: CASSFPVLGYTIYF. Drawing the rest from reference TRBV7-9 and TRBJ1-3, the complete variable domain is DTGVSQNPRHKITKRGQNVTFRCDPISEHNRLYWYRQTLGQGPEFLTYFQNEAQLEKSRLLSDRFSAERPKGSFSTLEIQRTEQGDSAMYLCASSFPVLGYTIYFGEGSWLTVV.

This clonotype was detected once. V usage is TRBV28 and J usage is TRBJ1-2, with 9 bases fitting TRBD1. Unmatched junction bases numbered 10, after V lost 5 bases and J lost 6 bases. CDR3 length equals 15 residues. CDR1 MDHEN and CDR2 SYDVKM come from the germline V gene. The CDR3 DNA sequence: TGTGCCAGCAGTCCCCCGGGACAGGGTGGCGATGGCTACACCTTC. Protein product: CASSPPGQGGDGYTF.

The rearrangement uses TRBV20-1 and TRBJ2-2; 8 positions match TRBD2. The CDR3 is 16 residues long. With V trimmed by 3 bases and J by 2 bases, 8 bases remained unmatched. Germline CDR1 is DFQATT and CDR2 is SNEGSKA (reference sequence). CDR3 amino acids: CSARGKRGRNTGELFF. DNA for the CDR3: TGCAGTGCTAGGGGGAAGCGGGGGAGAAACACCGGGGAGCTGTTTTTT.

V usage is TRBV12-3 or TRBV12-4 and J usage is TRBJ2-1; 11 nucleotides agree with TRBD2. This CDR3 spans 15 amino acids. The V and J ends lost 3 bases and 7 bases, in that order; junction bases with no gene match: 5. The CDR3 loop reads CASSFSGRAWNEQFF. Here the CDR3 DNA reads TGTGCCAGCAGTTTTAGCGGGAGGGCGTGGAATGAGCAGTTCTTC.

This clonotype was seen only a few times. The V and J genes are TRBV20-1 and TRBJ2-7; no clear D gene. CDR1 and CDR2 from the germline V gene are DFQATT and SNEGSKA (reference sequence). The CDR3 runs to 13 residues. The germline V and J ends were trimmed by 3 bases and 1 base, with 10 bases remaining between them. CDR3 nucleotides: TGCAGTGCTAGGGGGTGGGGATCCTACGAGCAGTACTTC. Protein: CSARGWGSYEQYF.

This clonotype was observed a handful of times. The CDR3 region has the DNA TGCAGTGCTCAACCGAGAGGGAGGACAGGGGGTAGCAATCAGCCCCAGCATTTT. It encodes CSAQPRGRTGGSNQPQHF. This rearrangement joins TRBV20-1 to TRBJ1-5; 10 bases fit TRBD1. The germline V gene has CDR1 DFQATT and CDR2 SNEGSKA (reference sequence). J gave up 0 bases and V 5 bases, and 13 bases lay outside the gene matches. The CDR3 is made up of 18 amino acids.

This clonotype has more than one count but fewer than ten. The chain couples TRBV12-5 to TRBJ2-1; 11 nucleotides agree with TRBD2. Trimming at V came to 4 bases and at J to 4 bases, leaving 6 bases not matched to a gene. There are 16 residues in the CDR3. Per germline, CDR1 LGHNT and CDR2 FRNRAP. The DNA of the CDR3 is TGTGCTAGTGGTTACGCCGGGACTAGCGGTTACAATGAGCAGTTCTTC. The encoded protein is CASGYAGTSGYNEQFF.

This clonotype was counted many times. The V and J genes are TRBV4-1 and TRBJ2-1; no reliable D call. This CDR3 comprises 12 residues. Trimming removed 0 bases at V and 6 bases at J, with 3 bases between. Germline V gene sequence: CDR1 MGHRA, CDR2 YSYEKL. The CDR3 DNA reads as TGCGCCAGCAGCCAAGAGGGCAATGAGCAGTTCTTC. It codes for CASSQEGNEQFF.

The rearrangement uses TRBV6-2 or TRBV6-3 and TRBJ1-5; no clear D gene. The CDR3 length is 14 residues. CDR1 is MNHEY, CDR2 SVGEGT, per germline. Trimming took off 4 bases at V and 2 bases at J, with 9 bases between the two ends. This chain's CDR3 is CASSFTQGNQPQHF. CDR3 DNA: TGTGCCAGCAGTTTTACCCAGGGCAATCAGCCCCAGCATTTT.